The rows below give T cell receptor beta chains drawn from one sample of a study of T cells in Graves' hyperthyroidism and ophthalmopathy. TCRdb reprocessed the multiplex PCR reads via MiXCR and lists one record per CDR3 protein. The repertoire has around 350,000 distinct CDR3 sequences, 20% to 30% of them found once; the top ten carry about 73%. Material: blood. The receptors were sampled from a man aged 45-60 years with Graves' hyperthyroidism. CDR3s include the opening cysteine and the closing phenylalanine or tryptophan. The order of the fields is V gene, J gene, D gene, clone size, CDR3 length, CDR3 protein, CDR3 DNA. D genes are given only for firm matches. Rows may omit the clone size; those that give it use once, few, many or a size class.

>TRBV5-1|TRBJ2-1|TRBD2|few|18
CASSLARTSGGLYNEQFF
TGCGCCAGCAGCTTGGCCCGGACTAGCGGGGGCCTCTACAATGAGCAGTTCTTC
>TRBV5-1|TRBJ1-2|.|.|15
CASSLAAGVANGYTF
TGCGCCAGCAGCTTGGCCGCGGGGGTGGCTAATGGCTACACCTTC
>TRBV28|TRBJ1-1|.|many|13
CATLLLYNTEAFF
TGTGCCACCCTCCTCCTCTATAACACTGAAGCTTTCTTT
>TRBV12-3/TRBV12-4|TRBJ2-7|.|few|12
CASTSIFGEQYF
TGTGCCAGCACCTCGATATTCGGCGAGCAGTACTTC
>TRBV2|TRBJ2-3|.|many|16
CASSYIGISSTDTQYF
TGTGCCAGCAGTTATATCGGGATTAGCAGCACAGATACGCAGTATTTT
>TRBV6-2/TRBV6-3|TRBJ1-2|.|few|15
CASRDLGERFYGYTF
TGTGCCAGCAGGGATCTGGGTGAAAGATTCTATGGCTACACCTTC
>TRBV11-3|TRBJ2-2|TRBD2|.|16
CASSLGWRERSGELFF
TGTGCCAGCAGCTTAGGCTGGCGGGAGAGGTCCGGGGAGCTGTTTTTT
>TRBV20-1|TRBJ2-7|TRBD2|few|15
CSARAWREASYEQYF
TGCAGTGCTAGAGCGTGGCGGGAGGCCTCCTACGAGCAGTACTTC
>TRBV3-1|TRBJ2-1|.|many|15
CASSPTGTQNNEQFF
TGTGCCAGCAGCCCAACCGGGACGCAAAACAATGAGCAGTTCTTC
>TRBV30|TRBJ2-1|TRBD2|few|16
CACASGTSGRNNEQFF
TGTGCCTGTGCTTCCGGGACTAGCGGGAGGAACAATGAGCAGTTCTTC
>TRBV5-1|TRBJ2-3|TRBD2|.|18
CASTGGLAGSSSTDTQYF
TGCGCCAGCACCGGGGGACTAGCGGGATCTTCTAGCACAGATACGCAGTATTTT
>TRBV28|TRBJ2-2|.|.|14
CASSLYRNTGELFF
TGTGCCAGCAGTTTATACAGGAACACCGGGGAGCTGTTTTTT
>TRBV27|TRBJ2-7|.|many|16
CASSPSDSQFPYEQYF
TGTGCCAGCAGCCCCTCCGACAGTCAATTCCCCTACGAGCAGTACTTC
>TRBV5-1|TRBJ2-5|TRBD2|.|16
CASSPSTSGPQETQYF
TGCGCCAGCAGCCCTTCGACTAGCGGCCCCCAAGAGACCCAGTACTTC
>TRBV11-2|TRBJ2-1|.|many|17
CASSLVLGPLSYNEQFF
TGTGCCAGCAGCTTAGTTCTCGGACCACTGTCCTACAATGAGCAGTTCTTC
>TRBV11-1|TRBJ2-2|.|.|14
CASSSRGFTGELFF
TGTGCCAGCAGCTCGAGAGGGTTCACCGGGGAGCTGTTTTTT